One sample yielded the 27 T cell receptor beta chains listed below, sequenced in a study of cytomegalovirus exposure and HLA in healthy donors. It was with 60 Vbeta and 13 Jbeta primers that the PCR ran. Using immunoSEQ multiplex PCR, the repertoire was profiled, and TCRdb retains in-frame clones only, with some absent. Among over 150,000 clones listed, 79% were seen once. The sample comprised PBMCs. These receptors originate from a man aged 40-50 years in good health and CMV-seronegative.

The chain combines TRBV5-4 with TRBJ2-1; D may be TRBD1 (6 bases). CDR3 length: 16 residues. The V gene's germline CDR1 is SGHNT and CDR2 YYREEE (reference sequence). V shed 3 bases and J shed 0 bases, with 13 bases lying between them. The CDR3 sequence: CASSSPGTPSYNEQFF. For the CDR3, the DNA is TGTGCCAGCAGCTCCCCCGGGACACCCTCCTACAATGAGCAGTTCTTC.

The rearrangement links TRBV4-1 to TRBJ2-7; 8 nucleotides align to TRBD1. Germline CDR1 MGHRA, CDR2 YSYEKL. CDR3 size: 16 residues. After removal of 1 base from V and 3 bases from J, the junction contained 8 bases not matched to a gene. CDR3 region: CASSQGLDRGIYEQYF. For the CDR3, the DNA is TGCGCCAGCAGCCAAGGACTTGACAGGGGAATCTACGAGCAGTACTTC.

This clone was observed once. V is TRBV28 and J is TRBJ1-5, with 9 nucleotides matching TRBD1. The V and J ends lost 5 bases and 6 bases, in that order; junction bases with no gene match: 8. The length of the CDR3 is 15 residues. The germline CDR1 and CDR2 sequences are MDHEN and SYDVKM. The CDR3 is CASSPPDRGSQPQHF. CDR3 nucleotide sequence: TGTGCCAGCAGTCCCCCGGACAGGGGAAGTCAGCCCCAGCATTTT.

This sequence joins TRBV28 and TRBJ1-5; D gene uncertain. Germline V gene data show CDR1 as MDHEN and CDR2 as SYDVKM. Trimming pared 6 bases from V and 11 bases from J, leaving 11 bases between. The CDR3 sequence is 11 residues long. The CDR3 region has the DNA TGTGCCAGCAGAGAGTATGAGGCCCAGCATTTT. It specifies CASREYEAQHF.

The chain has TRBV15 and TRBJ1-5; 8 nucleotides match TRBD1. The trim removed 0 bases at V and 3 bases at J, leaving 4 bases unmatched. This CDR3 spans 16 amino acids. From germline, CDR1 is LNHNV and CDR2 YYDKDF (reference sequence). CDR3 sequence: CATSRDAGQVNQPQHF. The CDR3 nucleotides are TGTGCCACCAGCAGAGATGCGGGACAGGTCAATCAGCCCCAGCATTTT.

V and J are TRBV2 and TRBJ1-3; D gene ambiguous. The CDR3 runs 16 residues. Germline V gives CDR1 SNHLY, CDR2 FYNNEI. V lost 0 bases to trimming and J lost 0 bases, with 9 bases between them. The DNA for the CDR3 is TGTGCCAGCAGTGAAGCGTTTGGCAGCTCTGGAAACACCATATATTTT. This encodes CASSEAFGSSGNTIYF. The entire variable domain, with the rest obtained from reference TRBV2 and TRBJ1-3, is as follows: EPEVTQTPSHQVTQMGQEVILRCVPISNHLYFYWYRQILGQKVEFLVSFYNNEISEKSEIFDDQFSVERPDGSNFTLKIRSTKLEDSAMYFCASSEAFGSSGNTIYFGEGSWLTVV.

This clone was counted a single time. The chain carries TRBV5-1 and TRBJ2-1; 9 bases are a match to TRBD2. Germline V gene data show CDR1 as SGHRS and CDR2 as YFSETQ. Trimming took 4 bases from V and 3 from J; bases not matched to a gene: 8. This CDR3 region has 16 residues. CDR3 amino acids: CASSRASLAGYNEQFF. In DNA form, the CDR3 reads TGCGCCAGCAGCCGGGCCTCACTAGCGGGCTACAATGAGCAGTTCTTC.

This sequence joins TRBV6-1 and TRBJ2-1; 7 nucleotides align to TRBD1. Germline V CDR1 and CDR2: MNHNS, SASEGT. V lost 4 bases to trimming and J lost 9 bases; unmatched junction nucleotides: 9. The length of the CDR3 is 14 residues. The CDR3 loop reads CASSATQGTVEQFF. The CDR3 bases are TGTGCCAGCAGTGCAACACAGGGGACGGTTGAGCAGTTCTTC.

J is TRBJ2-5 and V is TRBV2; 7 nucleotides match TRBD1. This CDR3 comprises 18 residues. Germline-derived CDR1 and CDR2 are SNHLY and FYNNEI. The ends lost 10 bases at V and 1 base at J; junction bases unmatched: 21. As DNA, the CDR3 is TGTGCCACCTTAATTACGAAGTCAGGGGGAGTTGCCCAAGAGACCCAGTACTTC. Translated, it gives CATLITKSGGVAQETQYF.

This clone was counted only a few times. This chain joins TRBV19 and TRBJ1-4; TRBD1 matches 8 bases. V lost 5 bases, J lost 5 bases, and 4 bases stayed unmatched. This CDR3 is built from 14 residues. The V gene's germline CDR1 is LNHDA and CDR2 SQIVND (reference sequence). In DNA, the CDR3 is TGTGCCAGTAGTTCCCGGACAGGGAATGAAAAACTGTTTTTT. This sequence encodes CASSSRTGNEKLFF. The variable domain in full, completed from reference TRBV19 and TRBJ1-4, reads DGGITQSPKYLFRKEGQNVTLSCEQNLNHDAMYWYRQDPGQGLRLIYYSQIVNDFQKGDIAEGYSVSREKKESFPLTVTSAQKNPTAFYLCASSSRTGNEKLFFGSGTQLSVL.

This chain links TRBV5-1 with TRBJ1-2, with D tentatively TRBD1 (5 bases). This CDR3 region has 14 residues. CDR1 is SGHRS and CDR2 is YFSETQ in the germline V gene. Trimming stripped 4 bases from V and 5 bases from J, with 15 bases between. In nucleotides, the CDR3 is TGCGCCAGCAGCCCTTTGACAGCGTGGTATGGCTACACCTTC. Translating gives CASSPLTAWYGYTF. Full variable domain (rest looked up from reference TRBV5-1 and TRBJ1-2): KAGVTQTPRYLIKTRGQQVTLSCSPISGHRSVSWYQQTPGQGLQFLFEYFSETQRNKGNFPGRFSGRQFSNSRSEMNVSTLELGDSALYLCASSPLTAWYGYTFGSGTRLTVV.

The chain couples TRBV9 to TRBJ1-4, with D unclear. This CDR3 has 14 residues. Trimming removed 0 bases from V and 4 bases from J, with 7 bases in between. The germline V gene encodes CDR1 SGDLS and CDR2 YYNGEE. CDR3 coding DNA: TGTGCCAGCAGCGTAGGAGGGATTAATGAAAAACTGTTTTTT. Its protein is CASSVGGINEKLFF.

The chain uses TRBV18 and TRBJ2-5, with TRBD1 matching over 8 bases. The length of the CDR3 is 17 residues. Germline lookup yields CDR1 KGHSH and CDR2 LQKENI. The V gene end was trimmed by 3 bases and the J gene end by 1 base; junction bases not matched to a gene: 10. CDR3 nucleotide sequence: TGTGCCAGCTCACCCGGCAGGGGGCTACCTCTCCAAGAGACCCAGTACTTC. Encoded protein: CASSPGRGLPLQETQYF.

This sequence joins TRBV28 and TRBJ2-1; TRBD2 aligns across 7 bases. The length of the CDR3 is 16 residues. Germline V gene sequence: CDR1 MDHEN, CDR2 SYDVKM. J lost 5 bases, V lost 5 bases, and 12 bases had no gene match. The CDR3 is CASSPRDYQVNNEQFF. DNA for the CDR3: TGTGCCAGCAGTCCTCGGGACTACCAGGTAAACAATGAGCAGTTCTTC.

Points on this clone: The identical CDR3 is also encoded by other nucleotide sequences in the sample. The rearrangement links TRBV29-1 to TRBJ2-5; D is perhaps TRBD1 (5 bases). From germline, CDR1 is SQVTM and CDR2 ANQGSEA. There are 13 residues in the CDR3. Trimming cost V 1 base and J 5 bases, with 11 bases left between them. CDR3 amino acids: CSVEGGPEETQYF. DNA of the CDR3: TGCAGCGTTGAAGGGGGCCCTGAGGAGACCCAGTACTTC.

In the case of this clone: Sequence at one end of the junction differs from germline and may be a read error. This sequence joins TRBV6-5 and TRBJ2-6, with 8 bases fitting TRBD1. Germline-derived CDR1 and CDR2 are MNHEY and SVGAGI. The CDR3 is 15 residues long. CDR3 DNA sequence: TGTGCCAGCAGTTGGACAGGGACCGGGGCCAACGGCCTGACTTTC. This gives the protein CASSWTGTGANGLTF.

This chain connects TRBV18 to TRBJ2-2; 9 positions match TRBD2. This CDR3 spans 18 amino acids. Germline V CDR1 and CDR2: KGHSH, LQKENI. V lost 3 bases to trimming and J lost 1 base; unmatched junction nucleotides: 9. The DNA for the CDR3 is TGTGCCAGCTCACCCAAATACGCAGCGGGAGGGAACACCGGGGAGCTGTTTTTT. The encoded protein is CASSPKYAAGGNTGELFF.

In this sample, this clone turned up once. The chain combines TRBV5-1 with TRBJ1-1; TRBD1 matches 8 bases. This CDR3 region has 14 residues. CDR1 and CDR2 from the germline V gene are SGHRS and YFSETQ. Unmatched junction bases numbered 5, after V lost 3 bases and J lost 4 bases. CDR3 sequence (DNA): TGCGCCAGCAGCTCCAGGGGGCGGTCCACTGAAGCTTTCTTT. Translated, it gives CASSSRGRSTEAFF.

The chain uses TRBV6-5 and TRBJ1-1; 10 positions match TRBD1. CDR3 size: 14 residues. The V gene end was trimmed by 6 bases and the J gene end by 4 bases; junction bases not matched to a gene: 5. Germline V gene lookup returns CDR1 MNHEY and CDR2 SVGAGI. The CDR3: CASSRDRGRTEAFF. The DNA of the CDR3 is TGTGCCAGCAGCCGCGACAGGGGGCGCACTGAAGCTTTCTTT.

Concerning this clone: An end of the junction does not agree with germline; a read error may underlie this. The V gene is TRBV7-6, the J gene TRBJ1-1, with unresolved D. There are 13 residues in the CDR3. Germline-derived CDR1 and CDR2 are SGHVS and FNYEAQ. DNA of the CDR3: TGTGCTAGCAGCTTAAGTTCCGGGACTGAAGCTTTCTTT. Translating gives CASSLSSGTEAFF.

The V call is TRBV4-3, the J call TRBJ2-1, with a tentative D call TRBD1 (5 bases). Deletions cut 0 bases from V and 5 bases from J, with 11 bases between. Looked up from germline, CDR1 is LGHNA and CDR2 is YSLEER. The CDR3 runs to 15 residues. CDR3 DNA sequence: TGCGCCAGCAGCCAAGACAGGGTCCCAAACAATGAGCAGTTCTTC. This sequence encodes CASSQDRVPNNEQFF.

As DNA, the CDR3 is TGTGCCAGCAGCACAAAGTCATCCGGGACAGGGGTGTATGGCTACACCTTC. It translates to CASSTKSSGTGVYGYTF. The rearrangement joins TRBV7-9 to TRBJ1-2; 10 positions agree with TRBD1. The CDR3 has 17 amino acids. The V gene end was trimmed by 5 bases and the J gene end by 5 bases; junction bases not matched to a gene: 14. Looked up from germline, CDR1 is SEHNR and CDR2 is FQNEAQ (reference sequence).

This chain uses TRBV11-3 with TRBJ2-2; 8 positions agree with TRBD1. CDR3 length equals 15 residues. Trimming cost V 4 bases and J 4 bases; bases outside gene matches: 5. CDR1 SGHNT and CDR2 YENEEA come from the germline V gene. The CDR3 bases are TGTGCCAGCAGCTCAGGGGGCAGGGTCACCGGGGAGCTGTTTTTT. Translating gives CASSSGGRVTGELFF.

The chain uses TRBV9 and TRBJ2-7; 10 nucleotides align to TRBD1. The CDR3 runs 16 residues. Germline-derived CDR1 and CDR2 are SGDLS and YYNGEE. V shed 2 bases and J 2 bases; nucleotides not matched to a gene: 7. DNA of the CDR3: TGTGCCAGCAGCGTCGGGGACAGGGGATCCCCCTACGAGCAGTACTTC. Protein sequence: CASSVGDRGSPYEQYF.

This clone occurred a few times. The genes are TRBV10-3 and TRBJ2-3; 7 nucleotides agree with TRBD2. The CDR3 length is 16 residues. Losses at the gene ends were 5 bases for V and 1 base for J; bases not matched to a gene: 9. The germline CDR1 and CDR2 sequences are ENHRY and SYGVKD. The CDR3 sequence: CAISKSGVDRTDTQYF. The CDR3 DNA is TGTGCCATCAGTAAAAGCGGGGTCGATCGCACAGATACGCAGTATTTT.

The CDR3 is CASRITGETTEAFF. The CDR3 DNA reads TGTGCCAGCAGAATTACAGGGGAAACCACTGAAGCTTTCTTT. This sequence joins TRBV2 and TRBJ1-1; 7 nucleotides align to TRBD1. The CDR3 contains 14 residues. Germline CDR1 SNHLY, CDR2 FYNNEI. Losses at the gene ends were 6 bases for V and 4 bases for J; bases not matched to a gene: 8.

The V and J genes are TRBV28 and TRBJ1-1; 8 bases fit TRBD1. Trimming cost V 5 bases and J 7 bases; bases outside gene matches: 9. The CDR3 sequence is 14 residues long. Germline V gene lookup returns CDR1 MDHEN and CDR2 SYDVKM. As DNA, the CDR3 is TGTGCCAGCAGTCAGGACAGGGAAGCGGTTGAAGCTTTCTTT. Protein sequence: CASSQDREAVEAFF.